The 10 T cell receptor beta chains reported below all come from one sample, sequenced in a study of blood T cell repertoires in COVID-19. Sequencing was performed with immunoSEQ multiplex PCR; in TCRdb, only in-frame clones are kept and a portion is missing. The sample has around 260,000 clones, roughly 90% seen once; the top ten hold just under 2%. The sample comprised peripheral blood. These receptor sequences come from a young man with active or convalescent COVID-19.

V gene TRBV5-6 combines with J gene TRBJ1-2; 12 nucleotides agree with TRBD1. There are 19 residues in the CDR3. Unmatched junction bases numbered 17, after V lost 0 bases and J lost 8 bases. The germline gives CDR1 SGHDT, CDR2 YYEEEE. The CDR3 is CASSLGSKGQGAVRQGYTF. The CDR3 nucleotides are TGTGCCAGCAGCTTGGGGTCAAAGGGACAGGGGGCCGTTAGACAAGGCTACACCTTC.

This chain joins TRBV7-2 and TRBJ2-7; D is ambiguous. CDR1 and CDR2 (germline): SGHTA, FQGNSA. The CDR3 is 11 residues long. Trimming took off 0 bases at V and 9 bases at J, with 6 bases between the two ends. The CDR3 nucleotides are TGTGCCAGCAGCTTAGCCGTTGTGCAGTACTTC. Translating it yields CASSLAVVQYF.

CDR3: CASAGRNEQFF. For the CDR3, the DNA is TGTGCCAGCGCGGGAAGGAATGAGCAGTTCTTC. The chain couples TRBV28 to TRBJ2-1, with D perhaps TRBD2 (6 bases). V was shortened by 8 bases and J by 7 bases, with 9 bases between the two germline ends. This CDR3 comprises 11 residues. Germline loops: CDR1 MDHEN, CDR2 SYDVKM.

This clone was picked up one time. The rearrangement uses TRBV13 and TRBJ1-4; D may be TRBD1 (6 bases). CDR3 length: 14 amino acids. The germline V gene has CDR1 PRHDT and CDR2 FYEKMQ (reference sequence). Deletions cut 5 bases from V and 2 bases from J, with 9 bases between. The CDR3 coding sequence is TGTGCCAGCAGCGTAAGGGGGACTAATGAAAAACTGTTTTTT. Translated, it gives CASSVRGTNEKLFF.

The V call is TRBV2, the J call TRBJ1-2, with D possibly TRBD1 on 5 matching bases. The CDR3 has 14 amino acids. Trimming took 3 bases from V and 6 from J, leaving 14 bases between them. Germline V gene data show CDR1 as SNHLY and CDR2 as FYNNEI. CDR3 DNA sequence: TGTGCCAGCAGTGATGAACAGGTAGTAAATGGCTACACCTTC. This codes for CASSDEQVVNGYTF.

V and J are TRBV9 and TRBJ1-2; TRBD1 matches 10 bases. Trimming removed 3 bases from V and 8 bases from J; junction bases left unmatched: 16. Germline lookup yields CDR1 SGDLS and CDR2 YYNGEE. This CDR3 contains 17 residues. CDR3 bases: TGTGCCAGCAGCGACCGCGTCACGACAGGGGGCGGAGAGGGCTACACCTTC. Protein sequence: CASSDRVTTGGGEGYTF.

V usage is TRBV25-1 and J usage is TRBJ1-2; D perhaps matches TRBD1 (6 bases). Germline assignment: CDR1 MGHDK and CDR2 SYGVNS. The CDR3 is 13 residues long. V was clipped by 5 bases and J by 10 bases, with 17 bases between them. DNA for the CDR3: TGTGCCAGCAGTCCCGGGACACCTACAGACTACACCTTC. It yields the protein CASSPGTPTDYTF.

The rearrangement links TRBV7-2 to TRBJ1-6; 7 positions match TRBD1. Germline-derived CDR1 and CDR2 are SGHTA and FQGNSA. This CDR3 comprises 14 residues. J lost 14 bases, V lost 6 bases, and 13 bases had no gene match. The CDR3 loop reads CASSSTGLLSTLHF. CDR3 in DNA: TGTGCCAGCAGTTCGACAGGGCTCCTCTCGACCCTCCACTTT. Together with reference TRBV7-2 and TRBJ1-6, the CDR3 gives the full variable domain: GAGVSQSPSNKVTEKGKDVELRCDPISGHTALYWYRQSLGQGLEFLIYFQGNSAPDKSGLPSDRFSAERTGGSVSTLTIQRTQQEDSAVYLCASSSTGLLSTLHFGNGTRLTVT.

A few counts support this clone. The V and J genes are TRBV5-6 and TRBJ1-2; D is ambiguous. V lost 4 bases and J 5 bases, leaving 15 bases between the germline ends. This CDR3 is 14 amino acids long. CDR1 is SGHDT, CDR2 YYEEEE, per germline. The CDR3 loop reads CASSAQALRYGYTF. CDR3 coding DNA: TGTGCCAGCAGCGCCCAGGCCCTACGGTATGGCTACACCTTC.

V gene TRBV20-1 combines with J gene TRBJ1-4; D unclear. Per germline, CDR1 DFQATT and CDR2 SNEGSKA (reference sequence). CDR3 length: 11 residues. The V gene lost 5 bases and the J gene lost 2 bases, with 3 bases spanning the gap. CDR3: CSALTNEKLFF. The CDR3 DNA reads as TGCAGTGCTCTGACTAATGAAAAACTGTTTTTT.